This T cell receptor beta chain was captured in a study of post-analysis software for immune sequencing data (dated by TCRdb to between 2015 and 2017). Describing the broader study: Relapsing-remitting, secondary progressive and progressive-relapsing multiple sclerosis were recorded as disease courses, and subtype annotation was lacking for some patients. The patient repertoires were compared against more than 10 previously published healthy control repertoires obtained from donors aged 6 to 25 years. A subset of samples was prepared in parallel using single-end sample barcoding, then pooled and co-amplified after Illumina adapter ligation. The full study reports these points: Multiple sclerosis patients had significantly lower normalized Chao1 diversity than controls, a result that suggests substantial peripheral T-cell clonal expansion. Strong co-clustering of samples prepared in the same batch was shown by direct clustering with F measure, prompting a batch-effect correction. The control group was slightly older than the multiple sclerosis patient group.

On this clonotype: There is no known antigen for this receptor. No per-base quality is available; no much larger clone lies one base away.

The method was PCR. Sequenced on an Illumina HiSeq 2500. To reduce PCR and sequencing biases, unique molecular identifiers were incorporated into the TCR beta cDNA libraries. Every 1 to 10 million input T cells yielded approximately 500,000 cDNA molecules, meaning each molecule approximated one T cell. Patient libraries were prepared and sequenced with the same protocol used for the earlier healthy control dataset. Within a given batch, samples were prepared together, multiplexed and sequenced on the same HiSeq lane. The published analysis was carried out like this. MIGEC was used to process the raw barcoded reads, and molecular identifier groups with only a single read were discarded before consensus assembly and CDR3 extraction. Clonotype tables were post-analysed with VDJtools, and diversity was normalized by down-sampling all datasets to the smallest sample size. In repertoire overlap clustering, CDR3 amino acid sequences, but not nucleotide sequences, were matched to correct batch-related cross-sample contamination. Through fastp at Q25 and MiXCR, TCRdb rebuilt clones from the public reads, retaining in-frame beta chains. Entries are consolidated by CDR3 protein sequence, retaining the most common genes and DNA. The V and J calls come from TCRdb's annotation, not from the publication. For this sample there are almost 700,000 distinct CDR3 sequences; roughly three fifths appear just once. The top ten clones comprise approximately 10% of the sample.

To demonstrate the VDJtools post-analysis software, the study profiled TCR beta repertoires from the peripheral blood of about 13 young patients with multiple sclerosis. The multiple sclerosis patients were children and adolescents between roughly 6 and 16 years of age. The source is a girl aged 2-15 years with multiple sclerosis. The sample comprised blood.

The sequenced DNA is TGCGCCAGCAGCGTCACGGGCGGGAGGGAGTACGAGCAGTACTTC. This encodes CASSVTGGREYEQYF. The chain was built from TRBV5-1 and TRBJ2-7; TRBD2 lines up with 9 middle nucleotides. Measured from the cysteine to the phenylalanine, the CDR3 is 15 residues long. Only the CDR3 portion is preserved as DNA: 45 bases, with reading frame beginning at the first base. The germline V gene provides CDR1 SGHRS and CDR2 YFSETQ. From V the trimming removes 4 bases and from J it removes 4 bases, while the gene matches leave 9 bases of the junction unaccounted for. When the CDR3 is completed using the reference TRBV5-1 and TRBJ2-7 genes on either side, the full variable domain is KAGVTQTPRYLIKTRGQQVTLSCSPISGHRSVSWYQQTPGQGLQFLFEYFSETQRNKGNFPGRFSGRQFSNSRSEMNVSTLELGDSALYLCASSVTGGREYEQYFGPGTRLTVT.